Below, 27 T cell receptor beta chains from the same sample are listed, as sequenced in a study of T cell repertoires in cytomegalovirus infection. MiXCR, applied by TCRdb to the reads, yields one record per CDR3 protein. The data hold around 550,000 distinct CDR3 sequences, with more than 20% observed a single time. Source material: PBMCs. These receptors were obtained from a human donor in good health (CMV status not recorded). Some clones in this sample may be carry-over from other donors' samples.

This chain links TRBV6-5 with TRBJ1-2, with no clear D. From germline, CDR1 is MNHEY and CDR2 SVGAGI. Trimming shortened V by 2 bases and J by 2 bases, and 9 bases separated the two germline ends. CDR3 size: 14 residues. CDR3 coding DNA: TGTGCCAGCAGTTACAGCTGGGAAAACTATGGCTACACCTTC. Translating gives CASSYSWENYGYTF.

This clonotype showed up just a few times. The chain is built from TRBV11-2 and TRBJ1-5; 10 nucleotides agree with TRBD1. V dropped 3 bases and J dropped 6; count of bases not matched to a gene: 5. The CDR3 covers 15 residues. Germline CDR1 and CDR2: SGHAT and FQNNGV. CDR3 sequence (DNA): TGTGCCAGCAGCTTTGGGACAGGGGACGGTCAGCCCCAGCATTTT. Encoded protein: CASSFGTGDGQPQHF.

The V call is TRBV4-1, the J call TRBJ2-7; D uncertain. The CDR3 consists of 13 residues. Trimming removed 0 bases from V and 6 bases from J, with 9 bases in between. Germline values: CDR1 MGHRA, CDR2 YSYEKL. CDR3 bases: TGCGCCAGCAGCCAAGAAAGAGGTGTCGAGCAGTACTTC. The encoded protein is CASSQERGVEQYF.

The rearrangement joins TRBV7-9 to TRBJ2-1; D unresolved. The CDR3 is made up of 15 amino acids. Trimming took off 5 bases at V and 6 bases at J, with 17 bases between the two ends. CDR1 is SEHNR, CDR2 FQNEAQ, per germline (reference sequence). The CDR3 is CASSHGPIFGNEQFF. The CDR3 DNA sequence: TGTGCCAGCAGCCATGGTCCCATCTTTGGCAATGAGCAGTTCTTC.

The rearrangement links TRBV19 to TRBJ2-1; 9 nucleotides line up with TRBD2. The ends lost 2 bases at V and 6 bases at J; junction bases unmatched: 2. CDR3 length: 14 residues. Germline V CDR1 and CDR2: LNHDA, SQIVND (reference sequence). CDR3 sequence: CASSIQRGANEQFF. CDR3 coding DNA: TGTGCCAGTAGTATACAGCGGGGGGCCAATGAGCAGTTCTTC.

This sequence joins TRBV7-4 and TRBJ1-2; D gene unclear. The ends were cut back, 2 bases at V and 4 bases at J, with 14 bases in the middle. The CDR3 has 15 residues. The germline gives CDR1 SGHVT, CDR2 SQSDAQ. The chain's CDR3 is CASSLPGGDGYGYTF. DNA of the CDR3: TGTGCCAGCAGCTTACCGGGCGGCGACGGCTATGGCTACACCTTC.

The chain uses TRBV12-3 or TRBV12-4 and TRBJ2-7, with D unclear. The length of the CDR3 is 15 residues. The V end was cut by 0 bases, the J end by 3 bases, with 12 bases between. CDR3 region: CASSLAQGCIYEQYF. In DNA form, the CDR3 reads TGTGCCAGCAGTTTAGCGCAAGGGTGCATCTACGAGCAGTACTTC.

The V and J genes are TRBV30 and TRBJ1-1, with D unclear. Trimming removed 4 bases from V and 1 base from J, with 13 bases in between. The CDR3 totals 14 residues. Germline-derived CDR1 and CDR2 are GTSNPN and SVGIG (reference sequence). In DNA, the CDR3 is TGTGCCTGGACCGAGGGCCGGTCGAACACTGAAGCTTTCTTT. This sequence encodes CAWTEGRSNTEAFF.

The chain links TRBV4-1 to TRBJ2-5; 13 bases agree with TRBD2. Trimming removed 5 bases from V and 5 bases from J; junction bases left unmatched: 8. The CDR3 has 16 amino acids. Germline V gene lookup returns CDR1 MGHRA and CDR2 YSYEKL. Here the CDR3 reads CASSYGLAGAWETQYF. CDR3 bases: TGCGCCAGCAGCTACGGACTAGCGGGAGCATGGGAGACCCAGTACTTC.

This clonotype was detected only a few times. V is TRBV7-2 and J is TRBJ2-3, with 14 bases fitting TRBD2. The CDR3 contains 21 residues. The ends lost 5 bases at V and 0 bases at J; junction bases unmatched: 16. The germline CDR1 and CDR2 sequences are SGHTA and FQGNSA. CDR3: CASSPRGLAGALTFSTDTQYF. The DNA for the CDR3 is TGTGCCAGCAGCCCCCGGGGACTAGCGGGAGCCTTAACCTTTAGCACAGATACGCAGTATTTT.

This clonotype has more than one count but fewer than ten. The DNA for the CDR3 is TGTGCCAGCAGGAGGACGGAGGAAGTACGGGCTTTCTTT. As protein: CASRRTEEVRAFF. This rearrangement joins TRBV28 to TRBJ1-1; no clear D. The V gene lost 6 bases and the J gene lost 11 bases, with 19 bases spanning the gap. Germline CDR1 reads MDHEN; CDR2 reads SYDVKM. The CDR3 sequence is 13 residues long.

The chain is built from TRBV2 and TRBJ1-2, with D hard to call. Germline CDR1 SNHLY, CDR2 FYNNEI. The CDR3 has 11 residues. The V end was cut by 2 bases, the J end by 4 bases, with 2 bases between. The CDR3 region has the DNA TGTGCCAGCAGTGAAACCTATGGCTACACCTTC. It encodes CASSETYGYTF.

The V gene is TRBV20-1, the J gene TRBJ2-1; D call uncertain. Germline lookup yields CDR1 DFQATT and CDR2 SNEGSKA (reference sequence). The CDR3 extends over 15 amino acids. Trimming took off 0 bases at V and 7 bases at J, with 16 bases between the two ends. The CDR3 nucleotides are TGCAGTGCTAGAGAAGCCAAGCACAGATTTAATGAGCAGTTCTTC. Translating it yields CSAREAKHRFNEQFF.

The chain is built from TRBV6-6 and TRBJ1-6; a weak D match, TRBD1 (5 bases). Germline values: CDR1 MNHNY, CDR2 SVGAGI (reference sequence). Trimming stripped 11 bases from V and 11 bases from J, with 22 bases between. This CDR3 contains 14 residues. This CDR3 reads CALSHRLRRTPLHF. CDR3 in DNA: TGTGCCTTATCCCACAGGTTAAGGAGGACACCCCTCCACTTT.

This chain joins TRBV11-1 and TRBJ2-5; TRBD2 matches 9 bases. The CDR3 is made up of 18 amino acids. In germline, CDR1 is SGHAT, CDR2 FQDESV (reference sequence). V trimming: 3 bases; J trimming: 2 bases; junction bases outside the gene matches: 13. In DNA form, the CDR3 reads TGTGCCAGCAGCTTCTTTAGACTAGCGGCTTTTCGACAAGAGACCCAGTACTTC. This codes for CASSFFRLAAFRQETQYF.

This clonotype was observed a handful of times. This sequence joins TRBV4-1 and TRBJ2-5, with D perhaps matching TRBD1 (7 bases). Trimming pared 0 bases from V and 4 bases from J, leaving 12 bases between. The germline V gene has CDR1 MGHRA and CDR2 YSYEKL. The CDR3 has 15 residues. CDR3 DNA: TGCGCCAGCAGCCAAGAATCGCGGGACAGAGAGACCCAGTACTTC. Protein sequence: CASSQESRDRETQYF.

The rearrangement uses TRBV5-4 and TRBJ2-1; 9 bases agree with TRBD1. Germline assignment: CDR1 SGHNT and CDR2 YYREEE (reference sequence). The CDR3 runs to 13 residues. V lost 4 bases and J lost 7; bases outside the gene matches: 3. The CDR3 DNA sequence: TGTGCCAGCAGCCTACAGGGGGCTAATGAGCAGTTCTTC. Protein product: CASSLQGANEQFF.

V is TRBV6-5 and J is TRBJ2-4, with D unresolved. Germline V gene sequence: CDR1 MNHEY, CDR2 SVGAGI. V was cut by 3 bases and J by 3 bases, with 9 bases left in between. The CDR3 is made up of 14 amino acids. The DNA of the CDR3 is TGTGCCAGCAGTTATGGAAACTTCAAAAACATTCAGTACTTC. Its protein product is CASSYGNFKNIQYF.

The chain has TRBV11-3 and TRBJ2-4, with 8 bases that match TRBD2. This CDR3 is built from 14 residues. The germline V gene has CDR1 SGHNT and CDR2 YENEEA. V lost 5 bases to trimming and J lost 8 bases; unmatched junction nucleotides: 8. This CDR3 reads CASSPPGGGDIQYF. For the CDR3, the DNA is TGTGCCAGCAGCCCCCCCGGGGGGGGGGACATTCAGTACTTC.

This clonotype occurred a few times. The rearrangement links TRBV14 to TRBJ2-1; TRBD2 aligns across 8 bases. Looked up from germline, CDR1 is SGHDN and CDR2 is FVKESK. V gave up 1 base and J gave up 3 bases; unmatched junction bases: 14. The CDR3 consists of 19 residues. Written as DNA, the CDR3 is TGTGCCAGCAGCCAAGGGTGGGGGCGTAGCGGGGAAATCTACAATGAGCAGTTCTTC. Its translation: CASSQGWGRSGEIYNEQFF.

This clonotype was seen ten or more times. The chain links TRBV7-6 to TRBJ2-4; D gene uncertain. V was shortened by 2 bases and J by 0 bases, with 23 bases between the two germline ends. The germline CDR1 and CDR2 sequences are SGHVS and FNYEAQ. CDR3 length: 20 amino acids. CDR3: CASSLRPPSALKLAKNIQYF. DNA for the CDR3: TGTGCCAGCAGCTTACGCCCGCCGTCCGCCCTAAAACTAGCCAAAAACATTCAGTACTTC.

This clonotype has just a few counts. The rearrangement joins TRBV19 to TRBJ2-2; no clear D gene. This CDR3 is built from 13 residues. The germline V gene encodes CDR1 LNHDA and CDR2 SQIVND (reference sequence). Trimming shortened V by 2 bases and J by 7 bases, and 8 bases separated the two germline ends. The DNA of the CDR3 is TGTGCCAGTAGTATAAATTATGGCGGGGAGCTGTTTTTT. Its protein is CASSINYGGELFF.

This clonotype appeared a single time. J is TRBJ2-1 and V is TRBV29-1; no firm D call. CDR1 SQVTM and CDR2 ANQGSEA come from the germline V gene. This CDR3 region has 12 residues. With 2 bases removed from V and 4 bases from J, the gap between germline ends came to 6 bases. The CDR3 sequence is CSVEPHYNEQFF. The CDR3 nucleotides are TGCAGCGTTGAACCGCATTACAATGAGCAGTTCTTC.

This clonotype was picked up a small number of times. V usage is TRBV7-9 and J usage is TRBJ1-5; D possibly corresponds to TRBD1 (6 bases). CDR1 is SEHNR and CDR2 is FQNEAQ in the germline V gene (reference sequence). The V gene lost 4 bases and the J gene lost 7 bases, with 14 bases spanning the gap. The CDR3 is 14 residues long. CDR3 sequence (DNA): TGTGCCAGCAGCTCCTCAGGGGATGGGCAGCCCCAGCATTTT. Translated, it gives CASSSSGDGQPQHF.

The chain has TRBV4-1 and TRBJ2-1, with 10 nucleotides matching TRBD2. This CDR3 comprises 16 residues. Germline V gene lookup returns CDR1 MGHRA and CDR2 YSYEKL. V gave up 3 bases and J gave up 4 bases; unmatched junction bases: 6. Written as DNA, the CDR3 is TGCGCCAGCAGCCATAGACTAGCGGGTCCTTACAATGAGCAGTTCTTC. Amino acid sequence: CASSHRLAGPYNEQFF.

This chain links TRBV12-3 or TRBV12-4 with TRBJ2-1; D may match TRBD1 or TRBD2 (8 bases each). CDR3 length: 13 amino acids. V was cut by 5 bases and J by 14 bases, with 19 bases left in between. The CDR3, as DNA: TGTGCCAGCAGTCGGGGGGGGACAGGTTGGAAGTTCTTC. Translating gives CASSRGGTGWKFF.

This rearrangement joins TRBV28 to TRBJ2-6; the D gene is possibly TRBD1 (6 bases). This CDR3 has 19 residues. Germline CDR1 reads MDHEN; CDR2 reads SYDVKM. Trimming pared 7 bases from V and 0 bases from J, leaving 22 bases between. This CDR3 reads CASTPQRWGLHSGANVLTF. The CDR3, as DNA: TGTGCCAGCACCCCCCAGAGGTGGGGGCTCCACTCTGGGGCCAACGTCCTGACTTTC.